A selection of T cell receptor beta chains follows, all from one sample in a study of T-cell memory formation after mild COVID-19. A single record per CDR3 protein comes from TCRdb applying MiXCR to the 5' RACE reads. The repertoire holds fewer than 400,000 distinct CDR3 sequences, about a sixth seen once, with roughly 21% in the top ten. Specimen: PBMCs or a T cell subset sorted from them (not recorded which). Every receptor here comes from a man aged 18 to 30 who had mild COVID-19 (a few samples of this study predate the infection). Cell type and time point are not known. CDR3s include the opening cysteine and the closing phenylalanine or tryptophan. D genes are given only for firm matches. Rows give clone size only sometimes, using once, few, many, or a class for an expanded clone.

v_gene	j_gene	d_gene	abundance	CDR3nt	CDR3aa
TRBV7-2	TRBJ2-1	TRBD2	NA	TGTGCCAGCAGCTTAGTTAGCGGGGCGAACAATGAGCAGTTCTTC	CASSLVSGANNEQFF
TRBV5-6	TRBJ2-5	NA	NA	TGTGCCAGCAGGACTAGGGGGAACCCCCAAGAGACCCAGTACTTC	CASRTRGNPQETQYF
TRBV3-1	TRBJ2-4	TRBD1	few	TGTGCCAGCAGCCCCGGACAGGGGTCTATGGTCATTCAGTACTTC	CASSPGQGSMVIQYF
TRBV7-2	TRBJ2-7	NA	few	TGTGCCAGCAGCCCCACCCGTTCGGGGACGGTAGTCTACGAGCAGTACTTC	CASSPTRSGTVVYEQYF
TRBV7-2	TRBJ2-4	NA	few	TGTGCCAGCAGCTTAGCGGCGGAGAACATTCAGTACTTC	CASSLAAENIQYF
TRBV10-3	TRBJ2-3	NA	few	TGTGCCATCAGGATGACAGGAAGCACAGATACGCAGTATTTT	CAIRMTGSTDTQYF
TRBV30	TRBJ2-3	NA	NA	TGTGCCTGGAGTGTCCGGGATACGCAGTATTTT	CAWSVRDTQYF
TRBV5-1	TRBJ2-7	NA	NA	TGCGCCAGCAGCTTATACGGGACCGAGCAGTACTTC	CASSLYGTEQYF
TRBV12-3/TRBV12-4	TRBJ1-5	NA	NA	TGTGCCAGCAGTTTTGGCAGGGAAAGGGGCAATCAGCCCCAGCATTTT	CASSFGRERGNQPQHF
TRBV6-5	TRBJ1-5	NA	few	TGTGCCAGCAGTTATGGTCCCAATCAGCCCCAGCATTTT	CASSYGPNQPQHF
TRBV5-1	TRBJ1-2	TRBD1	NA	TGCGCCAGCAGCGCGGAACTACAGGGGGTCGATGGCTACACCTTC	CASSAELQGVDGYTF
TRBV5-1	TRBJ1-2	NA	few	TGCGCCAGCAGCTTCGGGACGGGGGCGCGAGGCTACACCTTC	CASSFGTGARGYTF
TRBV20-1	TRBJ1-5	NA	NA	TGCAGTGCTCCCCCCTTGGGAGGGGGTTGGTCCAGCAATCAGCCCCAGCATTTT	CSAPPLGGGWSSNQPQHF
TRBV21-1	TRBJ1-2	NA	NA	TGTGCCAGCAGCAATGCGGGGCGAGGCTACACCTTC	CASSNAGRGYTF
TRBV20-1	TRBJ1-5	NA	NA	TGCAGTGCTAGCCATATTCTGGGGAAGCAGGATCAGCCCCAGCATTTT	CSASHILGKQDQPQHF
TRBV9	TRBJ1-2	NA	few	TGTGCCAGCAGCGGCTTGGGGGGGAAGGAGGACTATGGCTACACCTTC	CASSGLGGKEDYGYTF
TRBV7-2	TRBJ2-1	TRBD2	NA	TGTGCCAGCAGCTTCGGGACTAGCGCTGTTGAGCAGTTCTTC	CASSFGTSAVEQFF
TRBV12-5	TRBJ2-5	TRBD2	NA	TGTGCTAGTGGTTTGCCGACTAGCGCAAGAAAGGAGACCCAGTACTTC	CASGLPTSARKETQYF
TRBV12-3/TRBV12-4	TRBJ2-3	TRBD2	NA	TGTGCCAGCAGCCGGGGGGGTACAGGCACAGATACGCAGTATTTT	CASSRGGTGTDTQYF
TRBV4-2	TRBJ2-6	NA	few	TGTGCCAGCAGCCAAGATGTTTCCGCCGCCGGGGCCAACGTCCTGACTTTC	CASSQDVSAAGANVLTF
TRBV12-3/TRBV12-4	TRBJ2-1	TRBD2	NA	TGTGCCAGCAGTTCCGGGACTAGCACCTACAATGAGCAGTTCTTC	CASSSGTSTYNEQFF
TRBV6-5	TRBJ2-5	TRBD1	few	TGTGCCAGCAGGCCTCGGGACAGGCTGGAGACCCAGTACTTC	CASRPRDRLETQYF
TRBV20-1	TRBJ1-1	NA	few	TGCAGTGCTAGAGCAACAGAAGTAATTGAAGCTTTCTTT	CSARATEVIEAFF
TRBV19	TRBJ2-7	NA	NA	TGTGCCAGTAGTTTAGGACACGAAATCGGCGAGCAGTACTTC	CASSLGHEIGEQYF
TRBV12-3/TRBV12-4	TRBJ1-3	TRBD1	NA	TGTGCCAGCAGTCCCTCGACAGGGGTTGGAAACACCATATATTTT	CASSPSTGVGNTIYF
TRBV30	TRBJ1-2	TRBD1	once	TGTGCCTGGACCGGACAGGGGAGTGGCTACACCTTC	CAWTGQGSGYTF
TRBV7-9	TRBJ2-3	TRBD2	NA	TGTGCCAGCAGCCTAGCTAGCGGGGGGGCCTACACAGATACGCAGTATTTT	CASSLASGGAYTDTQYF
TRBV12-3/TRBV12-4	TRBJ2-2	NA	few	TGTGCCAGCAGCATGGCGGGCCCCACCGGGGAGCTGTTTTTT	CASSMAGPTGELFF
TRBV18	TRBJ2-1	NA	many	TGTGCCAGCTCACCGCCCTCGGAGAATGAGCAGTTCTTC	CASSPPSENEQFF
TRBV5-1	TRBJ2-1	NA	NA	TGCGCCAGCAGCTTGGGGCAGCAGAATGAGCAGTTCTTC	CASSLGQQNEQFF
TRBV5-1	TRBJ2-2	NA	few	TGCGCCAGCAGCTTGTTGTCCCCGAACACCGGGGAGCTGTTTTTT	CASSLLSPNTGELFF
TRBV6-6	TRBJ2-7	NA	NA	TGTGCCAGCAGCCCGGGGGACCACGAGCAGTACTTC	CASSPGDHEQYF
TRBV5-1	TRBJ2-7	NA	NA	TGCGCCAGCAGCTTTGTGGAGGCCTACGAGCAGTACTTC	CASSFVEAYEQYF
TRBV10-1	TRBJ2-3	TRBD2	few	TGCGCCAGCAGTGAGTCGAACGGCAGCGGGGGAATAGATACGCAGTATTTT	CASSESNGSGGIDTQYF
TRBV5-6	TRBJ2-1	NA	few	TGTGCCAGCAGCCCTTATGGCGAAATCTACAATGAGCAGTTCTTC	CASSPYGEIYNEQFF
TRBV6-2/TRBV6-3	TRBJ2-7	NA	few	TGTGCCATCCGAGGGTTCTACGAGCAGTACTTC	CAIRGFYEQYF
TRBV7-2	TRBJ1-2	TRBD1	NA	TGTGCCAGCAGCTTAGTGGGACAGGGACCTAATGGCTACACCTTC	CASSLVGQGPNGYTF
TRBV7-8	TRBJ1-6	NA	few	TGTGCCAGCAGCTTAATAAAGACAGCGATTCTAGGGACCTATAATTCACCCCTCCACTTT	CASSLIKTAILGTYNSPLHF
TRBV12-3/TRBV12-4	TRBJ2-7	NA	few	TGTGCCAGCAGCCTGAGATCCCGGGACGAGCAGTACTTC	CASSLRSRDEQYF
TRBV12-3/TRBV12-4	TRBJ2-5	NA	many	TGTGCCAGCAGTTTAGCGGCAGCTCAAGAGACCCAGTACTTC	CASSLAAAQETQYF